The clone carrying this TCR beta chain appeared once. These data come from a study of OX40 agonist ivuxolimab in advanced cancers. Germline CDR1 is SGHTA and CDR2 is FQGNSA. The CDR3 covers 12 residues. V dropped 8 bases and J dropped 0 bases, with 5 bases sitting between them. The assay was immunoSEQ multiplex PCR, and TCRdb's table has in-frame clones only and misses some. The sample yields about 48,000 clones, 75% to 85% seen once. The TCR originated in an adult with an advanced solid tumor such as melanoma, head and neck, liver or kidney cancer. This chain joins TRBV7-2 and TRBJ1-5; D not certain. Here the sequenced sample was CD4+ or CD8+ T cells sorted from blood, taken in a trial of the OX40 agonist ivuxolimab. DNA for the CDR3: TGTGCCAGCGGTAATAGCAATCAGCCCCAGCATTTT. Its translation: CASGNSNQPQHF.